This record looks at one T cell receptor beta chain sequence and its context. TCRdb keeps only in-frame clones here, not all; method: immunoSEQ multiplex PCR. This sample has 100,000 or so clones; around 81% occur once, and the top ten carry 30% to 45%. This sample was included in a study of blood T cell repertoires in COVID-19. Looked up from germline, CDR1 is MNHEY and CDR2 is SVGEGT. The CDR3 runs 15 residues. V lost 2 bases and J lost 3; bases outside the gene matches: 6. The chain recombines TRBV6-2 or TRBV6-3 with TRBJ1-2; 7 bases are shared with TRBD1. The sequenced sample was peripheral blood. The clonotype originates from a man older than 75 with acute or convalescent COVID-19. The CDR3 DNA follows: TGTGCCAGCAGTTACCCAAGACAGGGCCACTATGGCTACACCTTC. As protein: CASSYPRQGHYGYTF.